Included here is one T cell receptor (beta chain) sequence, with context. Its specificity is not known. With 6 bases clipped from V and 7 bases from J, the junction kept 7 bases outside the gene matches. From germline, CDR1 is LGHNA and CDR2 YSLEER. The CDR3 length is 15 residues. The sample belongs to a study of T cells after yellow fever vaccination. 5'RACE template switching added a universal primer site and UMIs to TCR cDNA. TCRdb re-called the 5' RACE reads with MiXCR, one entry per CDR3 protein. The sample lists almost 600,000 distinct CDR3 sequences, around an eighth occurring once. Study results and limitations: Weaker, the secondary response peaked sooner, at day 5 versus 15. Most clones from primary vaccination resurfaced after the booster (under 97% CD4, approximately 88% CD8).

The chain links TRBV4-3 to TRBJ1-6, with 9 bases that match TRBD1. This clonotype was sampled from a man in his thirties or forties who received the YFV17D yellow fever vaccine. This specimen was PBMCs, taken on the day of the yellow fever booster vaccination. The CDR3 loop is CASRPGQGTNSPLHF. DNA of the CDR3: TGCGCCAGCAGACCTGGACAGGGGACGAATTCACCCCTCCACTTT.